These 18 T cell receptor beta chains share one sample of origin, sequenced in a study of post-analysis software for immune sequencing data. These receptors lack a known antigen. Unique-molecular-identifier-tagged TCR beta cDNA libraries were used. TCRdb called the PCR reads again in MiXCR, with one record for every CDR3 protein. The sample records a few hundred thousand distinct CDR3 sequences, 35% to 40% being singletons. Study results and limitations: Patients had higher frequencies than controls of about five TRBV segments, including TRBV5-6, TRBV5-1 and TRBV20-1.

Sequenced sample: blood. Receptors were obtained from a girl under 18 with multiple sclerosis.

This clonotype was recorded many times. The J gene is TRBJ2-5, the V gene TRBV7-9; D is ambiguous. The CDR3 length is 12 residues. V lost 6 bases, J lost 4 bases, and 9 bases lay in between. Germline V gene data show CDR1 as SEHNR and CDR2 as FQNEAQ (reference sequence). CDR3: CASSLERETQYF. The CDR3 bases are TGTGCCAGCAGTCTCGAAAGAGAGACCCAGTACTTC.

This clonotype occurred once. The rearrangement links TRBV12-3 or TRBV12-4 to TRBJ2-4, with 10 bases fitting TRBD2. The CDR3 consists of 15 residues. After removal of 7 bases from V and 3 bases from J, the junction contained 6 bases not matched to a gene. CDR3 sequence: CASNLSGGLKNIQYF. CDR3 in DNA: TGTGCCAGCAACCTTAGCGGGGGGCTCAAAAACATTCAGTACTTC.

The chain uses TRBV7-8 and TRBJ2-1; no firm D call. Trimming took 8 bases from V and 3 from J, leaving 20 bases between them. Germline CDR1 and CDR2: SGHVS and FQNEAQ. This CDR3 spans 16 amino acids. CDR3 protein: CASPRPGSTNYNEQFF. The CDR3 nucleotides are TGTGCCAGCCCTCGACCCGGATCCACGAACTACAATGAGCAGTTCTTC.

This clonotype was found many times. V gene TRBV21-1 combines with J gene TRBJ2-5; the table's D call TRBD1 went unverified against the DNA. TRBV21-1 is flagged as a pseudogene. The CDR3 is made up of 16 amino acids. The CDR3 region has the DNA TGTGCCAGCAGCAAAGCGGGGACAGGGGGGCAAGAGACCCAGTACTTC. It yields the protein CASSKAGTGGQETQYF.

In the case of this clonotype: Because it lacks the conserved phenylalanine or tryptophan at the end, this CDR3 is likely a read error. The chain has TRBV9 and TRBJ2-5; 10 bases fit TRBD2. From germline, CDR1 is SGDLS and CDR2 YYNGEE. The CDR3 runs to 16 residues. The V and J ends lost 4 bases and 11 bases, in that order; junction bases with no gene match: 17. CDR3 nucleotides: TGTGCCAGCAGCCCCCGGACTAGCGGAACGCATGCTGAGCAGTACTGC. This sequence encodes CASSPRTSGTHAEQYC.

A word on this clonotype: A much larger clone lies one base from this, so it may be a read error. V gene TRBV5-1 combines with J gene TRBJ2-1; possible D gene TRBD2, 5 bases. The CDR3 runs 16 residues. From germline, CDR1 is SGHRS and CDR2 YFSETQ. This CDR3 reads CASSLDPGNRYNKQFF. CDR3 in DNA: TGCGCCAGCAGCTTGGACCCGGGGAATCGCTACAATAAGCAGTTCTTC. The full variable domain, completed using reference TRBV5-1 and TRBJ2-1, is KAGVTQTPRYLIKTRGQQVTLSCSPISGHRSVSWYQQTPGQGLQFLFEYFSETQRNKGNFPGRFSGRQFSNSRSEMNVSTLELGDSALYLCASSLDPGNRYNKQFFGPGTRLTVL.

This chain connects TRBV6-6 to TRBJ2-1, with a possible D match to TRBD1 (6 bases). The end of the DNA aligns better with TRBJ2-7, so the J call may be wrong. The V gene's germline CDR1 is MNHNY and CDR2 SVGAGI (reference sequence). This CDR3 is built from 15 residues. CDR3 loop: CASRQGRSSYNEQYF. In DNA, the CDR3 is TGTGCCAGCAGACAGGGACGGAGCTCCTACAATGAGCAGTACTTC.

In this sample, this clonotype turned up a few times. V is TRBV20-1 and J is TRBJ2-2; 9 bases agree with TRBD1. Germline V CDR1 and CDR2: DFQATT, SNEGSKA (reference sequence). The CDR3 is 14 residues long. The trim removed 5 bases at V and 4 bases at J, leaving 5 bases unmatched. This CDR3 is CSAGQGSATGELFF. CDR3 DNA: TGCAGTGCTGGACAGGGGAGCGCCACCGGGGAGCTGTTTTTT.

V usage is TRBV28 and J usage is TRBJ2-4; D call uncertain. CDR1 and CDR2 (germline): MDHEN, SYDVKM. The V end lost 5 bases, the J end lost 13 bases, and 18 bases lay between the germline ends. The CDR3 is made up of 13 amino acids. The CDR3 bases are TGTGCCAGCAGTACCACCTTATATCCGGAGCAGTACTTC. It translates to CASSTTLYPEQYF.

Many counts were recorded for this clonotype. V and J are TRBV6-4 and TRBJ1-2; D remains ambiguous. The CDR3 extends over 12 amino acids. The germline gives CDR1 MRHNA, CDR2 SNTAGT. V lost 6 bases and J lost 4, with 9 bases in between. The CDR3 protein is CASRGNTYGYTF. The DNA for the CDR3 is TGTGCCAGCAGGGGAAACACCTATGGCTACACCTTC.

This clonotype was seen ten or more times. The CDR3 DNA sequence: TGTGCCAGCAGCCCAGGAGGGCTCGGGAGTGAAAAACTGTTTTTT. Translation gives CASSPGGLGSEKLFF. The genes are TRBV11-2 and TRBJ1-4; D unresolved. The CDR3 contains 15 residues. Germline assignment: CDR1 SGHAT and CDR2 FQNNGV. V was pared by 5 bases and J by 7 bases, with 17 bases between.

Regarding this clonotype: A junction end diverges from the germline sequence, so it may reflect a read error. The chain uses TRBV2 and TRBJ2-1; D unresolved. From germline, CDR1 is SNHLY and CDR2 FYNNEI. The CDR3 covers 11 residues. The DNA of the CDR3 is TGTGCCGGCAGCCCAGACAATGAGCAGTTCTTC. It specifies CAGSPDNEQFF.

The table lists this clonotype with many counts. The chain carries TRBV4-2 and TRBJ1-1, with D tentatively TRBD1 (5 bases). Germline CDR1 and CDR2: LGHNA and YNFKEQ. The CDR3 contains 14 residues. With 5 bases removed from V and 1 base from J, the gap between germline ends came to 11 bases. CDR3 residues: CASSVPTENTEAFF. Written as DNA, the CDR3 is TGTGCCAGCAGCGTACCGACAGAGAACACTGAAGCTTTCTTT.

In its sample, this clonotype was seen many times. A read error may explain this, as a much larger clone is one base away. V usage is TRBV27 and J usage is TRBJ2-1; 9 nucleotides line up with TRBD2. CDR1 and CDR2 from the germline V gene are MNHEY and SMNVEV (reference sequence). V trimming: 6 bases; J trimming: 7 bases; junction bases outside the gene matches: 7. The CDR3 has 14 residues. The CDR3 coding sequence is TGTGCCAGCAGGTCCCGGACTAGCGATAATGAGCAGTTCTTC. Protein: CASRSRTSDNEQFF.

The chain carries TRBV9 and TRBJ2-1; TRBD1 matches at 7 bases. V lost 0 bases and J lost 4; bases outside the gene matches: 7. The germline CDR1 and CDR2 sequences are SGDLS and YYNGEE. This CDR3 region has 16 residues. CDR3 DNA sequence: TGTGCCAGCAGCGTAGGGGACAGCGGAGGTTACAATGAGCAGTTCTTC. Translated, it gives CASSVGDSGGYNEQFF.

Concerning this clonotype: This may arise from a read error, as a much more abundant clone is one base away. The chain recombines TRBV7-6 with TRBJ1-1, with a weak D call TRBD1 (6 bases). The CDR3 is 14 amino acids. With 5 bases removed from V and 5 bases from J, the gap between germline ends came to 15 bases. CDR1 is SGHVS, CDR2 FNYEAQ, per germline. DNA of the CDR3: TGTGCCAGCAGCCCTGAACAGGGTGGAACTGAAGCTTTCTTT. Translation gives CASSPEQGGTEAFF.

In the case of this clonotype: Because the CDR3 is missing its conserved closing phenylalanine or tryptophan, this is likely a read error. This chain links TRBV20-1 with TRBJ2-3, with D uncertain. The CDR3 extends over 14 amino acids. Germline V gene sequence: CDR1 DFQATT, CDR2 SNEGSKA (reference sequence). V was shortened by 3 bases and J by 0 bases, with 10 bases between the two germline ends. CDR3 sequence reads: CSARDSTSTDTQYL. CDR3 bases: TGCAGTGCTAGGGATAGCACTAGCACAGATACGCAGTATTTA.

This clonotype was detected ten times or more. This chain links TRBV24-1 with TRBJ2-3; tentatively, D is TRBD1 (5 bases). V was trimmed by 4 bases and J by 0 bases, leaving 13 bases between them. The germline V gene encodes CDR1 KGHDR and CDR2 SFDVKD. The CDR3 is 16 residues long. CDR3 bases: TGTGCCACCAGTGACCACCTGACAGCTAGCACAGATACGCAGTATTTT. It translates to CATSDHLTASTDTQYF.